Presented here are 14 T cell receptor beta chains from one specimen sequenced in a study of T cell responses to AZD1222 COVID-19 vaccine. TCRdb's table, derived via immunoSEQ multiplex PCR, lists solely in-frame clones and lacks some. This table has 70,000 or so clones, around four fifths appearing once. The sequencing used peripheral blood, collected 28 days after the second AZD1222 dose. The receptors originated from an adult who received the AZD1222 COVID-19 vaccine.

This chain links TRBV5-4 with TRBJ2-7, with 9 bases lining up with TRBD1. V shed 6 bases, J shed 6 bases, and the junction held 13 bases outside the gene matches. The CDR3 spans 15 residues. The germline V gene encodes CDR1 SGHNT and CDR2 YYREEE (reference sequence). This CDR3 is CASNPGGTGFGEQYF. CDR3 coding DNA: TGTGCCAGCAACCCCGGCGGGACAGGGTTCGGCGAGCAGTACTTC.

This rearrangement joins TRBV12-3 or TRBV12-4 to TRBJ2-7; D gene ambiguous. Trimming removed 9 bases at V and 6 bases at J, with 18 bases between. This CDR3 contains 13 residues. The CDR3 region is CASSFLEPGEQYF. The CDR3 DNA follows: TGTGCCAGTTCCTTCCTCGAGCCTGGCGAGCAGTACTTC.

V usage is TRBV6-6 and J usage is TRBJ1-2; no reliable D call. The V and J ends lost 4 bases and 7 bases respectively, with 10 bases between them. CDR3 length equals 12 residues. The germline V gene encodes CDR1 MNHNY and CDR2 SVGAGI (reference sequence). CDR3 sequence (DNA): TGTGCCAGCAGTTCGTCCGCGGGTGGCTACACCTTC. It codes for CASSSSAGGYTF.

This clone turned up a few times. The rearrangement joins TRBV2 to TRBJ2-3, with 8 bases matching TRBD2. Trimming at V came to 0 bases and at J to 5 bases, leaving 10 bases not matched to a gene. This CDR3 is built from 17 residues. CDR1 is SNHLY, CDR2 FYNNEI, per germline. The CDR3 bases are TGTGCCAGCAGTGAAGCGTTCGGACTAGCCCCAGGAGATACGCAGTATTTT. Translated, it gives CASSEAFGLAPGDTQYF.

The DNA for the CDR3 is TGTGCCAGCAGCTATCGGACAGGGAGGACAGATACGCAGTATTTT. As protein: CASSYRTGRTDTQYF. The chain employs TRBV3-1 (or the pseudogene TRBV3-2) and TRBJ2-3; the match to TRBD1 covers 8 bases. Germline CDR1 is LGHDT and CDR2 is YNNKEL (reference sequence). CDR3 length: 15 amino acids. V was pared by 5 bases and J by 3 bases, with 7 bases of the junction left unmatched.

This rearrangement joins TRBV7-8 to TRBJ2-1; D remains unclear. The CDR3 spans 16 residues. V was cut by 1 base and J by 0 bases, with 10 bases left in between. Germline V CDR1 and CDR2: SGHVS, FQNEAQ. CDR3 sequence (DNA): TGTGCCAGCAGCTTAGGTTCCGTGAGCTCCTACAATGAGCAGTTCTTC. This sequence encodes CASSLGSVSSYNEQFF. The full variable domain, with the rest looked up from reference TRBV7-8 and TRBJ2-1, is GAGVSQSPRYKVAKRGQDVALRCDPISGHVSLFWYQQALGQGPEFLTYFQNEAQLDKSGLPSDRFFAERPEGSVSTLKIQRTQQEDSAVYLCASSLGSVSSYNEQFFGPGTRLTVL.

This chain joins TRBV19 and TRBJ2-7; TRBD1 aligns across 8 bases. Per germline, CDR1 LNHDA and CDR2 SQIVND (reference sequence). Losses at the gene ends were 7 bases for V and 5 bases for J; bases not matched to a gene: 10. The CDR3 consists of 14 residues. The CDR3: CASNVMTGAHEQYF. The CDR3 DNA follows: TGTGCCAGTAACGTGATGACAGGGGCCCACGAGCAGTACTTC.

This clone was seen only a few times. The chain is built from TRBV25-1 and TRBJ1-2; D gene uncertain. The germline V gene has CDR1 MGHDK and CDR2 SYGVNS. V was pared by 3 bases and J by 6 bases, with 11 bases between. CDR3 length: 13 residues. The CDR3 sequence: CASSEGGRDGYTF. DNA of the CDR3: TGTGCCAGCAGTGAGGGTGGGAGGGATGGCTACACCTTC.

This clone was seen only once. The chain combines TRBV19 with TRBJ2-1, with D perhaps matching TRBD1 or TRBD2 (6 bases each). With 1 base removed from V and 8 bases from J, the gap between germline ends came to 33 bases. The CDR3 has 21 amino acids. Looked up from germline, CDR1 is LNHDA and CDR2 is SQIVND (reference sequence). The CDR3 spells CASSIGPRGRLSSVKGDEQFF. CDR3 bases: TGTGCCAGTAGTATAGGACCTCGGGGGCGCCTGTCTAGCGTAAAAGGGGATGAGCAGTTCTTC.

V usage is TRBV19 and J usage is TRBJ2-6; 7 bases map to TRBD1. V lost 5 bases to trimming and J lost 3 bases; unmatched junction nucleotides: 7. Germline loops: CDR1 LNHDA, CDR2 SQIVND (reference sequence). This CDR3 comprises 16 residues. CDR3 protein: CASSAPDRDGANVLTF. DNA for the CDR3: TGTGCCAGTAGTGCCCCTGACAGGGATGGGGCCAACGTCCTGACTTTC.

A remark on this clone: Other DNA sequences from this sample encode an identical CDR3 as well. This chain joins TRBV2 and TRBJ1-5, with D hard to call. Trimming stripped 3 bases from V and 1 base from J, with 10 bases between. Germline CDR1 is SNHLY and CDR2 is FYNNEI. The CDR3 runs 15 residues. CDR3 sequence reads: CASSEAQVSNQPQHF. CDR3 in DNA: TGTGCCAGCAGTGAGGCGCAAGTCAGCAATCAGCCCCAGCATTTT.

The chain employs TRBV6-5 and TRBJ2-1; the D gene is possibly TRBD2 (5 bases). The length of the CDR3 is 13 residues. Germline CDR1 is MNHEY and CDR2 is SVGAGI. The V end lost 2 bases, the J end lost 6 bases, and 8 bases lay between the germline ends. CDR3 sequence: CASSYRGRNEQFF. CDR3 DNA sequence: TGTGCCAGCAGTTACAGAGGGCGCAATGAGCAGTTCTTC.

The chain recombines TRBV7-2 with TRBJ2-1; 13 bases agree with TRBD2. V was clipped by 5 bases and J by 10 bases; unmatched bases: 11. The CDR3 spans 16 residues. Germline V CDR1 and CDR2: SGHTA, FQGNSA. The DNA of the CDR3 is TGTGCCAGCAGCCCGCGATGGACTAGCGGGAGCGTGGAGCAGTTCTTC. Its translation: CASSPRWTSGSVEQFF.

V usage is TRBV5-1 and J usage is TRBJ2-5; 12 bases align to TRBD2. This CDR3 is built from 15 residues. Trimming cost V 0 bases and J 5 bases; bases outside gene matches: 2. Germline values: CDR1 SGHRS, CDR2 YFSETQ. The DNA of the CDR3 is TGCGCCAGCAGCTTGGCCCTAGCGGGGGGGGAGACCCAGTACTTC. Residues: CASSLALAGGETQYF. Full variable domain (remainder filled in from reference TRBV5-1 and TRBJ2-5): KAGVTQTPRYLIKTRGQQVTLSCSPISGHRSVSWYQQTPGQGLQFLFEYFSETQRNKGNFPGRFSGRQFSNSRSEMNVSTLELGDSALYLCASSLALAGGETQYFGPGTRLLVL.